Listed below are T cell receptor beta chains from one sample, sequenced in a study of PD-L1 blockade in urothelial cancer. Clones were sequenced by immunoSEQ multiplex PCR, and TCRdb holds only the in-frame ones, with some missing. Of about 84,000 clones in the sample, around nine tenths are singletons; the top ten hold approximately 9%. Sample: PBMCs, taken around atezolizumab (anti-PD-L1) treatment. The receptors shown here come from a man in his 60s with urothelial cancer. CDR3s leave out the opening cysteine and the closing phenylalanine or tryptophan.

v_gene	j_gene	len	CDR3aa
TRBV9	TRBJ2-5	12	ASSVATSRETQY
TRBV9	TRBJ2-1	13	ASSVGLITYNEQF
TRBV7-8	TRBJ2-1	12	ASSGSTGNNEQF
TRBV5-1	TRBJ2-5	14	ASSPPGASGRETQY
TRBV10-2	TRBJ1-6	14	ASSERPDRYNSPLH
TRBV7-2	TRBJ2-7	11	ASSPPGGYEQY
TRBV7-8	TRBJ1-1	14	ASSLRDRGGNTEAF
TRBV4-3	TRBJ2-1	11	ASSQDLRREQF
TRBV6-5	TRBJ2-7	12	ASRPRQGTYEQY
TRBV29-1	TRBJ1-5	12	SVRGQGPNQPQH
TRBV4-3	TRBJ1-2	14	ASSQDRAGGGGGYT
TRBV18	TRBJ2-5	17	ASSPTGLTSGGAGETQY
TRBV11-3	TRBJ1-1	13	ASSRVGTGNTEAF
TRBV19	TRBJ2-3	14	ASSIFSGGGTDTQY
TRBV7-9	TRBJ1-2	16	ASSSSRRTGGRSYGYT
TRBV27	TRBJ2-1	13	ASSLFGGRGYEQF
TRBV19	TRBJ1-5	13	ASTQTGGENQPQH
TRBV6-5	TRBJ1-5	12	ASGPQGGNQPQH
TRBV25-1	TRBJ1-2	9	ASAQDYGYT
TRBV6-5	TRBJ1-1	14	ASSYSRGGVGTEAF
TRBV29-1	TRBJ2-1	13	SVELAGGVYNEQF
TRBV10-2	TRBJ2-5	19	ASSGHPPPGGNKGSQETQY
TRBV11-2	TRBJ2-7	13	ASSSLRDSSYEQY
TRBV4-2	TRBJ2-3	15	ASSQESTTGSTDTQY
TRBV28	TRBJ2-1	12	ASSLRQEGNEQF
TRBV4-1	TRBJ2-7	13	ASSQAETRTYEQY
TRBV9	TRBJ2-7	11	ASSRTGFNEQY
TRBV5-1	TRBJ1-1	12	ASSPQVMNTEAF
TRBV5-4	TRBJ1-6	13	ASSTGTDNNSPLH
TRBV4-3	TRBJ2-3	13	ASSLGGMLTDTQY
TRBV5-1	TRBJ2-2	12	ASSLDRHTGELF
TRBV14	TRBJ2-7	10	ASSPWTTEQY
TRBV15	TRBJ2-5	13	ATSKGLAVRLTQY
TRBV5-1	TRBJ2-5	13	ASSGGTGDQETQY
TRBV7-9	TRBJ2-1	12	ASSRRTVNNEQF
TRBV7-2	TRBJ2-5	14	ASSSRGTGGAETQY
TRBV5-1	TRBJ1-1	15	ASSPTGRALMNTEAF
TRBV27	TRBJ1-2	11	ASSRGWGSGYT
TRBV7-9	TRBJ2-2	13	ASRRQGSNTGELF
TRBV19	TRBJ1-2	11	ASKPTGVNGYT
TRBV6-5	TRBJ1-2	12	ASSLGQGSYGYT
TRBV19	TRBJ1-2	12	ASRGQLWNYGYT
TRBV7-2	TRBJ1-1	14	ASSRDRGVLNTEAF
TRBV9	TRBJ2-1	13	ASSVGGTGNNEQF
TRBV5-4	TRBJ2-2	16	ASRRGLAGGQNTGELF
TRBV5-1	TRBJ1-2	12	ASSPPGHQGGYT
TRBV5-1	TRBJ1-5	13	ASSLVQGSDQPQH
TRBV10-3	TRBJ1-3	10	AIRDTGNTIY
TRBV7-2	TRBJ2-3	13	ASSLVYTGFDTQY
TRBV5-1	TRBJ2-1	12	ASSGGQGLNEQF
TRBV7-9	TRBJ2-7	13	ASSLGGTRSYEQY
TRBV5-6	TRBJ2-5	13	ASARSGGGAETQY
TRBV18	TRBJ2-5	14	ASSPWGQAPEETQY
TRBV19	TRBJ2-5	13	ASSTVGGSGETQY
TRBV30	TRBJ1-5	11	AWSDSGNQPQH
TRBV19	TRBJ1-2	13	ASDPGEAANYGYT
TRBV5-1	TRBJ1-2	13	ASSLDRQGFDGYT
TRBV2	TRBJ2-2	11	ACGQGHTGELF
TRBV5-6	TRBJ1-4	10	ASKGSNEKLF